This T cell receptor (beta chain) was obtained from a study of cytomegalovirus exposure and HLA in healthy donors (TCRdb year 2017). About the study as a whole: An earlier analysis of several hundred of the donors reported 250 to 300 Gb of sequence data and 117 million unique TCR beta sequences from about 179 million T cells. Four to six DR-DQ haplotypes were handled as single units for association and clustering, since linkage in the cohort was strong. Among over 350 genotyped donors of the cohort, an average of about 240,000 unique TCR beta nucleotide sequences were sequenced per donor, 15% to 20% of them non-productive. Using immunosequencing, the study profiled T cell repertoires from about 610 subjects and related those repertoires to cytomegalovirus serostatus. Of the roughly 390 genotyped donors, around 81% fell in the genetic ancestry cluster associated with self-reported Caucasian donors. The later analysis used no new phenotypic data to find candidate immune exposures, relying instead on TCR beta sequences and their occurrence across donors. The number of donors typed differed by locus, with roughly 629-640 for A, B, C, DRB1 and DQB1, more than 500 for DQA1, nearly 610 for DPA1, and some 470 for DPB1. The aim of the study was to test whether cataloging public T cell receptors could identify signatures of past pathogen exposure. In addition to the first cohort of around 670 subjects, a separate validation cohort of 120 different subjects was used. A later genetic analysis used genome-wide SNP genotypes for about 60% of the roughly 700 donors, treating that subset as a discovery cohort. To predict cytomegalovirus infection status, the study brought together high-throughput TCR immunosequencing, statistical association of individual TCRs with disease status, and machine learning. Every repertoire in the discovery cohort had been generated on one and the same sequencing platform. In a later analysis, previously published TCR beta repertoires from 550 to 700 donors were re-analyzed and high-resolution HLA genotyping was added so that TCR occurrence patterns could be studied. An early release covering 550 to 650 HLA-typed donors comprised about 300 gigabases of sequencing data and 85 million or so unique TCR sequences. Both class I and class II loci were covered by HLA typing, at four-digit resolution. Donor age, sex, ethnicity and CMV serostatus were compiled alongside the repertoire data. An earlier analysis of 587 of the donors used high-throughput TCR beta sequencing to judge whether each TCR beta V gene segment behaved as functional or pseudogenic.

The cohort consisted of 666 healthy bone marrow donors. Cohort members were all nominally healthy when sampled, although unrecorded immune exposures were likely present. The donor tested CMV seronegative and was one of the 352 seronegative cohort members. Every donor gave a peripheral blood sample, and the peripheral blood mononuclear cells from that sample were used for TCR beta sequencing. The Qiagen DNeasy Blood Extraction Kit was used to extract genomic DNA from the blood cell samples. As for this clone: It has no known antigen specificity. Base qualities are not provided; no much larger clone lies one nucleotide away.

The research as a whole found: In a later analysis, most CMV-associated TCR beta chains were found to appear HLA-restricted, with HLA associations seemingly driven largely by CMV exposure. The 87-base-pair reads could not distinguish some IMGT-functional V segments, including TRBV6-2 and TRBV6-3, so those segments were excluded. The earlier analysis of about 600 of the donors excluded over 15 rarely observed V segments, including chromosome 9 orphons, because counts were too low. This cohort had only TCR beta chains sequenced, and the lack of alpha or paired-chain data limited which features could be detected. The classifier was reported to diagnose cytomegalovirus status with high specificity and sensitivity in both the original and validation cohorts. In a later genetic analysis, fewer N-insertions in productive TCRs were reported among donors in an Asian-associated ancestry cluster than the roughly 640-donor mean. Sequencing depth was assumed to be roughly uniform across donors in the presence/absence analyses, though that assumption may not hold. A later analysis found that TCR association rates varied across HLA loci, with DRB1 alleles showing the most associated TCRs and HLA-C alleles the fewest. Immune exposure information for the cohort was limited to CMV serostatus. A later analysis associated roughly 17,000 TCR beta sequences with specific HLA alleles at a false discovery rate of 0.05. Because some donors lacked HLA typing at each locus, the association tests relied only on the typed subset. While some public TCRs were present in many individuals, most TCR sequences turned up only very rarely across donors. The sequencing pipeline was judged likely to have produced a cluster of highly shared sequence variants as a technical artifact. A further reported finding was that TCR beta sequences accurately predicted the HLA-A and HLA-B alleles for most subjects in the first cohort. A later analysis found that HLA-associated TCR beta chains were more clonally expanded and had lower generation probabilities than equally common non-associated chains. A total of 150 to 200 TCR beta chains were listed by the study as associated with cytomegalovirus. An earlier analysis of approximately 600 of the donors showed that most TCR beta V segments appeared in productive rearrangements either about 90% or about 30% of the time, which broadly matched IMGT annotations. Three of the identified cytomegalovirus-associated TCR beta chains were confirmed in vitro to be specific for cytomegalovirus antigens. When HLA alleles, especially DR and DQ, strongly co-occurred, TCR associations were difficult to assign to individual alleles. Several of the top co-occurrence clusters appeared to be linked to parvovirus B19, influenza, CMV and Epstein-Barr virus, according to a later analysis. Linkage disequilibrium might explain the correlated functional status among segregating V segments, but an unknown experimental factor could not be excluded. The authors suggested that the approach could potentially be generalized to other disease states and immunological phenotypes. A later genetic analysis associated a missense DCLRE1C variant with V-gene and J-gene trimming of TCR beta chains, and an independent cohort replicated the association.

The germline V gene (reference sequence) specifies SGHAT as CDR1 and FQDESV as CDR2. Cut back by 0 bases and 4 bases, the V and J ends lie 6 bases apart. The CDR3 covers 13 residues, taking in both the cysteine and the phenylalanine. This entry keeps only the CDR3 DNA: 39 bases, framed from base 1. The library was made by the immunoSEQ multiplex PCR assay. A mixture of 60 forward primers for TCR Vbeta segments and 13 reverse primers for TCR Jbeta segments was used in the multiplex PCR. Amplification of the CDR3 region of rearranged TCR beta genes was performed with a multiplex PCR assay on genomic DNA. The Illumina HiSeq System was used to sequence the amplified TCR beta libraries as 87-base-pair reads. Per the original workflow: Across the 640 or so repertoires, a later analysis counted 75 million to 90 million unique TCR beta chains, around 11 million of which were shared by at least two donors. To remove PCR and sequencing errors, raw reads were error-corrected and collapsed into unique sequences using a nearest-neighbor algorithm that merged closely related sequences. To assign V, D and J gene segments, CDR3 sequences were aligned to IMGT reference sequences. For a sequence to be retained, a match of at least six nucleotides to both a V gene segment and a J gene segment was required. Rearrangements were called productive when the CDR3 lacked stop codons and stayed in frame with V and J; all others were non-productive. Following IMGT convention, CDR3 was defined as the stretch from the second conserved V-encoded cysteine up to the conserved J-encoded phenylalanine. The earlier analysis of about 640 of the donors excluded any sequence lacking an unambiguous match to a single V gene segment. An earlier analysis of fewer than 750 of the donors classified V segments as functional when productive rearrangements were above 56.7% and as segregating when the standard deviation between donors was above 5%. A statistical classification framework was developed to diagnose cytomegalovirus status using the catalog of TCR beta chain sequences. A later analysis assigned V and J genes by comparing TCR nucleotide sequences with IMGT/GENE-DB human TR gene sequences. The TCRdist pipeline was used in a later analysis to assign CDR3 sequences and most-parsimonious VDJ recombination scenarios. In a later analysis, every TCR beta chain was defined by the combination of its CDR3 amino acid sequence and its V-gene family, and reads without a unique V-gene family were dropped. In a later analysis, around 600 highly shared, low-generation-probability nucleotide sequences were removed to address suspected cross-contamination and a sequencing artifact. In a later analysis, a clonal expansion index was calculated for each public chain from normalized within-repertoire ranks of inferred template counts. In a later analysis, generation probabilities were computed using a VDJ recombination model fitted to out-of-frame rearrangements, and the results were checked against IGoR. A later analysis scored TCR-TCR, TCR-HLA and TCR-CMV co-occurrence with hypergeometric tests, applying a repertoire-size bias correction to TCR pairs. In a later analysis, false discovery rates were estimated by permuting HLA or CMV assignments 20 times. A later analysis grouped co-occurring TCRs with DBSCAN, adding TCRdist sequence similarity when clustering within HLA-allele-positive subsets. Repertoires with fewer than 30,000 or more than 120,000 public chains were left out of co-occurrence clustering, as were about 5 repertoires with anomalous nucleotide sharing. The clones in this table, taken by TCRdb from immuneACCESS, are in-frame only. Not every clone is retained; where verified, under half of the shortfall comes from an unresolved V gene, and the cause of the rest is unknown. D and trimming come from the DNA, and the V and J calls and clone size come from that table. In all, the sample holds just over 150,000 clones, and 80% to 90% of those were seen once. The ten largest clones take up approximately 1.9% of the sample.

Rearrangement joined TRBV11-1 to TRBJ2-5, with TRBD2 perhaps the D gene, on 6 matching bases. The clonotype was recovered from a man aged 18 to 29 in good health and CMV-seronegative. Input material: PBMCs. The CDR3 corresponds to CASSLAGGETQYF. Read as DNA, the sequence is TGTGCCAGCAGCTTAGCGGGAGGAGAGACCCAGTACTTC.